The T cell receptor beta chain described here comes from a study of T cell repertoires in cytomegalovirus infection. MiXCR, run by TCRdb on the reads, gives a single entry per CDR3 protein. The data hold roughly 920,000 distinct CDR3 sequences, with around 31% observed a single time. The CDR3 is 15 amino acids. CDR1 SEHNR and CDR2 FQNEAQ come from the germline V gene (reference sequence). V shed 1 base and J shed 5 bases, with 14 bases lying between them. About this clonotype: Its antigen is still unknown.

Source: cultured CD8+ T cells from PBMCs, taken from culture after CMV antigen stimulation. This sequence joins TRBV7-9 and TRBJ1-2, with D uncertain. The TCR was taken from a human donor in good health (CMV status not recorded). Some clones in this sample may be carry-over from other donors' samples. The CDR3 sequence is CASSLGAAAPYGYTF. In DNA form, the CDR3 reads TGTGCCAGCAGCTTAGGAGCGGCAGCCCCATATGGCTACACCTTC.